This T cell receptor (beta chain) was sequenced in a study of T cell responses to AZD1222 COVID-19 vaccine. General study results and limits: Clonal diversity was possibly underestimated, and the donors were mostly white British, with more females.

Measured with immunoSEQ multiplex PCR; TCRdb has only the in-frame clones, and not every one. The repertoire has 100,000 to 150,000 clones, 87% of them found once; the top ten carry roughly 1.1%. With regard to this clone: Antigen unknown.

The CDR3 has 13 amino acids. V was shortened by 3 bases and J by 8 bases, with 11 bases between the two germline ends. Sequences were derived from peripheral blood, sampled on day 0 of AZD1222 vaccination. The TCR originated in an adult in good health. The V call is TRBV12-3 or TRBV12-4, the J call TRBJ2-1, with D unclear. The chain's CDR3 is CASSFIGSDEQFF. The DNA of the CDR3 is TGTGCCAGCAGTTTTATTGGGTCAGATGAGCAGTTCTTC.